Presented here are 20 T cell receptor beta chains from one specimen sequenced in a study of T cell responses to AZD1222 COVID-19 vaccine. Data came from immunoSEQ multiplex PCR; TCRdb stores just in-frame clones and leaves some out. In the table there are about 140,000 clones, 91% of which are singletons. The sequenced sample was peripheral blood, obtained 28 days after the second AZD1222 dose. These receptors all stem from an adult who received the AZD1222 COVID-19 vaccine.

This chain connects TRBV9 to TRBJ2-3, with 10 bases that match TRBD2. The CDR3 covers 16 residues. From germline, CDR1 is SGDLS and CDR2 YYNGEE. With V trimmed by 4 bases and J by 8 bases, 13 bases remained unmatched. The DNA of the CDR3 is TGTGCCAGCAGCCCGCACGGAGCGGGAGGGGCCGTTACGCAGTATTTT. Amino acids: CASSPHGAGGAVTQYF.

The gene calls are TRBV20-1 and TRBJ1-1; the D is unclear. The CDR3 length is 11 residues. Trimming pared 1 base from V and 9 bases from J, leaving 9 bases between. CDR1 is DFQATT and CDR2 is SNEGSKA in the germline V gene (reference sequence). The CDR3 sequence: CSARVSQKAFF. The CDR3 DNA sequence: TGCAGTGCTAGAGTGTCGCAGAAAGCTTTCTTT.

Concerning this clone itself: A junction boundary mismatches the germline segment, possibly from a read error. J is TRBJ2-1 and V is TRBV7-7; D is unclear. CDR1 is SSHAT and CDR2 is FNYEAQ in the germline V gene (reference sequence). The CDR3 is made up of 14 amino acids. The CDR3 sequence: CASSRFPQGHEQFF. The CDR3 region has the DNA TGTGCTAGCAGCCGCTTCCCCCAAGGGCATGAGCAGTTCTTC.

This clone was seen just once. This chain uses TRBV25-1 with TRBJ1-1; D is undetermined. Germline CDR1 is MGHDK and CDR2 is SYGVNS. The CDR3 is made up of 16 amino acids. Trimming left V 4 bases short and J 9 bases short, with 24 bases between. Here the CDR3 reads CASSALRRAGGGKAFF. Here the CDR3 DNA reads TGTGCCAGCAGTGCCCTACGACGGGCAGGCGGTGGGAAAGCTTTCTTT.

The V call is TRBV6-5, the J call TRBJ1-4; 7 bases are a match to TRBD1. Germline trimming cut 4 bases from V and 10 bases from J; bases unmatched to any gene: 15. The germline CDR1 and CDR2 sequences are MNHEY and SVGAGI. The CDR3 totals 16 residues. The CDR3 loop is CASSSKTGNLVGKLFF. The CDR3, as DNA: TGTGCCAGCAGTTCAAAGACAGGGAATCTGGTCGGAAAACTGTTTTTT.

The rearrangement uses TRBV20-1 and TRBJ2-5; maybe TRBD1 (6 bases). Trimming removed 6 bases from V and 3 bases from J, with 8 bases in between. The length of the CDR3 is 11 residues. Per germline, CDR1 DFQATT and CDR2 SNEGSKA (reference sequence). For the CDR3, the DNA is TGCAGTGCCCACAGGGAAGAGACCCAGTACTTC. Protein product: CSAHREETQYF.

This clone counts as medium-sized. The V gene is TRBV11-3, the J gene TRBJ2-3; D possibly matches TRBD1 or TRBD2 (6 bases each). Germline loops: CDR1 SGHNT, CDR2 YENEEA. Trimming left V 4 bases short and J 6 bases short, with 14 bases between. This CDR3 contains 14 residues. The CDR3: CASSSRGETDTQYF. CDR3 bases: TGTGCCAGCAGCTCGAGGGGGGAAACGGATACGCAGTATTTT.

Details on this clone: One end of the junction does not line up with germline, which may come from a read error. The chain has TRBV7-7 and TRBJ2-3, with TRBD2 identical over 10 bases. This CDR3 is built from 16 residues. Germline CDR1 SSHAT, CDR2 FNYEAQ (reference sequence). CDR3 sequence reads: CASSSGERGGTDTQYF. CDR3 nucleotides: TGTGCTAGCAGCTCTGGGGAGCGGGGGGGAACAGATACGCAGTATTTT. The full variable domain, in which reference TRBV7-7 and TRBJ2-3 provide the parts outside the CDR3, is GAGVSQSPRYKVTKRGQDVTLRCDPISSHATLYWYQQALGQGPEFLTYFNYEAQPDKSGLPSDRFSAERPEGSISTLTIQRTEQRDSAMYRCASSSGERGGTDTQYFGPGTRLTVL.

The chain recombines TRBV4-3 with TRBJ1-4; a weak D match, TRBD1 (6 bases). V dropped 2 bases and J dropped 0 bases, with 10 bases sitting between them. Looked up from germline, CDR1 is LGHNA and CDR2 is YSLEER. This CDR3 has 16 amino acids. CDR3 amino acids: CASSQRGGTTNEKLFF. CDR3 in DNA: TGCGCCAGCAGCCAAAGAGGGGGGACAACTAATGAAAAACTGTTTTTT.

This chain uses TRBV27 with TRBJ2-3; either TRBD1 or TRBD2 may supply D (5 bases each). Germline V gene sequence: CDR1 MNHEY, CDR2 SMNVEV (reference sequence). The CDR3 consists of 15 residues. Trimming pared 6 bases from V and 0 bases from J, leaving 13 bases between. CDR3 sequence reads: CASRRGAYSTDTQYF. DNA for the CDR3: TGTGCCAGCAGACGAGGGGCGTATAGCACAGATACGCAGTATTTT.

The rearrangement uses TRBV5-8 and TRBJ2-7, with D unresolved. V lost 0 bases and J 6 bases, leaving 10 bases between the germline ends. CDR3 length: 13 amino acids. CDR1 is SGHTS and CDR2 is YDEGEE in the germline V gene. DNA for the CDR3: TGTGCCAGCAGCTTGGGGGCAGGTTTCGAGCAGTACTTC. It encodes CASSLGAGFEQYF.

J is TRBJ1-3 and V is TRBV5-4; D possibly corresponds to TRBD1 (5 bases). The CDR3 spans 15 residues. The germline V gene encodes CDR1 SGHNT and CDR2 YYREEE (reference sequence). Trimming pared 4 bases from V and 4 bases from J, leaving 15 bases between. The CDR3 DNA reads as TGTGCCAGCAGCGTGCAGGGTTCTGGGGGAAACACCATATATTTT. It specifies CASSVQGSGGNTIYF.

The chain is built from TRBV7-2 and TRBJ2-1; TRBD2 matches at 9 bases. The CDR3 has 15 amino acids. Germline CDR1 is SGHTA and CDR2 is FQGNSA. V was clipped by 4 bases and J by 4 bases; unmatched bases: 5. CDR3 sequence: CASSSSSGVYNEQFF. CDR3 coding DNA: TGTGCCAGCAGCTCCTCTAGCGGGGTTTACAATGAGCAGTTCTTC.

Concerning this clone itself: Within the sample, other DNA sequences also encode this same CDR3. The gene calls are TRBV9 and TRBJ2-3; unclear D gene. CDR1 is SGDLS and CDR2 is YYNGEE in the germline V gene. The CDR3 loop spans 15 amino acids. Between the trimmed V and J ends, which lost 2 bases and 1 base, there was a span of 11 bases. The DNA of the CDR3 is TGTGCCAGCAGCGTCAGATATGGGGGCACAGATACGCAGTATTTT. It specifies CASSVRYGGTDTQYF.

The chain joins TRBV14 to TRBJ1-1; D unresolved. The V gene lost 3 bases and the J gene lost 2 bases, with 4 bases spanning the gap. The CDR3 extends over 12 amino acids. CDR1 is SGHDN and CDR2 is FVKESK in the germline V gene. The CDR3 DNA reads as TGTGCCAGCAGCCAGACAAACACTGAAGCTTTCTTT. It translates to CASSQTNTEAFF.

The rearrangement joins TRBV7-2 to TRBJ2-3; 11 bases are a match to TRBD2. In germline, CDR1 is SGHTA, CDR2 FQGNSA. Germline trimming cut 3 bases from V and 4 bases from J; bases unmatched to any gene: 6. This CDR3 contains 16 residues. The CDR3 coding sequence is TGTGCCAGCAGCTTTATAGCGGGAGGGGGGGCAGATACGCAGTATTTT. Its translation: CASSFIAGGGADTQYF.

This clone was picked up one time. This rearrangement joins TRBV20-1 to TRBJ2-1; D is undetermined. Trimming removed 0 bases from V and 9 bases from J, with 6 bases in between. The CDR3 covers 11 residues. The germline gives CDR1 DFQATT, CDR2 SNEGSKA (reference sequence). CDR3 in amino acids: CSAREGSEQFF. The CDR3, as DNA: TGCAGTGCTAGAGAGGGTTCTGAGCAGTTCTTC.

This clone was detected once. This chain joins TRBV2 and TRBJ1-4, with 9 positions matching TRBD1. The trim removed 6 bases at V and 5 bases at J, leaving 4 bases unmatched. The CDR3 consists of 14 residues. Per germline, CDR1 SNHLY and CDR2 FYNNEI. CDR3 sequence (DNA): TGTGCCAGCAGACTGGACAGGGGCAATGAAAAACTGTTTTTT. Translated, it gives CASRLDRGNEKLFF.

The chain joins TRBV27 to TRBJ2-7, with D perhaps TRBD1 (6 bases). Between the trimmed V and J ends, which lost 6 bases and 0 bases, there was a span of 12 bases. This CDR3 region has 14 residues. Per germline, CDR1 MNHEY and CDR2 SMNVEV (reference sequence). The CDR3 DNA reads TGTGCCAGCAGGTACCGGGACACCTCCTACGAGCAGTACTTC. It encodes CASRYRDTSYEQYF.

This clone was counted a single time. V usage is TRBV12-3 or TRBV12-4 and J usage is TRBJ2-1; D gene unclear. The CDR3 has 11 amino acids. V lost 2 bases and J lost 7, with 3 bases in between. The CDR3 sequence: CASSLTNEQFF. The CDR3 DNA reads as TGTGCCAGCAGTTTAACTAATGAGCAGTTCTTC.